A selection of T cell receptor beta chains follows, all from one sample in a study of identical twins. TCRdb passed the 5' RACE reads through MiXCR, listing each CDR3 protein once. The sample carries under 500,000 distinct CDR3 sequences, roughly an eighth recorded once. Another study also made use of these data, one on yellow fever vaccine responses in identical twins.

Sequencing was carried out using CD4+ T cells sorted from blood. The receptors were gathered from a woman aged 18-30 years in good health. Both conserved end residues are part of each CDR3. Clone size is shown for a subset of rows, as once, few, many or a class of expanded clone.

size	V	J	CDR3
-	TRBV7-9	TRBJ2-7	CASSPPRGFQSSYEQYF
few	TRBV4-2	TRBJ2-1	CASSQDRGVFVTRINNEQFF
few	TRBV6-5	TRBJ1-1	CASSSNRMVAEAFF
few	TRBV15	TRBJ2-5	CATSRGTGSVETQYF
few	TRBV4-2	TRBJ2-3	CASSPGTSGGYSSTDTQYF
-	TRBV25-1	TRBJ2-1	CASSPALGSGGASSYNEQFF
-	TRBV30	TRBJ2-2	CAWSVGKNTGELFF
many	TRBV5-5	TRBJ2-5	CASSFRVTETQYF
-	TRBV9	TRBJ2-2	CASSVSSGNTGELFF
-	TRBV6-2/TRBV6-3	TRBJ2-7	CASRPTATYEQYF
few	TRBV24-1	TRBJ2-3	CATSDPTSGSRDTQYF
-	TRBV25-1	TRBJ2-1	CASSADREQQDEQFF
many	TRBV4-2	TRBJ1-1	CASSPAKVTEAFF
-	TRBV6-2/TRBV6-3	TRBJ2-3	CASYYRDKSTDTQYF
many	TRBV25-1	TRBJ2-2	CASSEFVGGSNTGELFF
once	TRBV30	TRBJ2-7	CAWRRENYEQYF
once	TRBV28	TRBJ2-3	CASSSPGGRTDTQYF
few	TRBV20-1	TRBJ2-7	CSAISGVQTYEQYF
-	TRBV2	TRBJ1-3	CASNEGPGNTIYF
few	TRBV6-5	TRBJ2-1	CASSYRDSIYNEQFF
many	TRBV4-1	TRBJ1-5	CASSQVPGSQPQHF
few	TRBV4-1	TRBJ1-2	CASSQEETLIYGYTF
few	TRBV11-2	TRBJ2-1	CASSGPGLAGVTYNEQFF
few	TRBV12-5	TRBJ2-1	CASGVARSSYNEQFF
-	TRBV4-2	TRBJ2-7	CASSQEPDRNYEQYF
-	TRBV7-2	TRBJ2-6	CASSRDRVAGANVLTF
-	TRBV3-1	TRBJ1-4	CASSAGFRLATNEKLFF
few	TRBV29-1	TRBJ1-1	CSVGGSEAFF
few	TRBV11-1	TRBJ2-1	CASSSRARNRGINEQFF
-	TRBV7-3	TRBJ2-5	CASSLSGDETQYF
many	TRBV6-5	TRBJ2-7	CASSYSATAYEQYF
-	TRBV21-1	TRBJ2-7	CASIQALTYEQYF
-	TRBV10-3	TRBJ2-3	CAINTGTPSASDTQYF
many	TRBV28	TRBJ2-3	CASSFFFRQGPIVDTQYF
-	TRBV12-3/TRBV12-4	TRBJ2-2	CASRSQGTGELFF
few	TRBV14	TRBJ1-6	CASSQDEHSSSPLHF
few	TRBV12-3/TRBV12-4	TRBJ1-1	CASSLRAGNTEAFF
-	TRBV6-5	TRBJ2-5	CASSYGRGPETQYF
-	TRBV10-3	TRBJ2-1	CAISELSGSGVHEQFF
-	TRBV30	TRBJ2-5	CAWSRQGKETQYF
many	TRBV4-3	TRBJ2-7	CASSPNRQVNSYEQYF
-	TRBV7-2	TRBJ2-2	CASSPRLEVGELFF